This TCR beta chain was retrieved from a study of shared clonotypes between healthy human individuals. In the case of this clone: The antigen remains unidentified.

Germline CDR1 and CDR2: MGHRA and YSYEKL. The CDR3 covers 14 residues. V lost 7 bases to trimming and J lost 4 bases; unmatched junction nucleotides: 7. Only CD45RO-negative cells positively selected for CCR7 counted as naive CD8 cells, so terminally differentiated effector memory CD45RA+ cells were excluded. Findings and caveats of the study: The study generally estimated greater richness for naive than memory subsets.

Clones were read by immunoSEQ multiplex PCR, and TCRdb kept only the in-frame ones, dropping some. The profile covers roughly 2 million clones, with about 95% appearing a single time and 1% to 1.3% taken by the ten largest. Sequencing was performed on naive CD8+ T cells sorted from blood. The V call is TRBV4-1, the J call TRBJ2-1; 7 nucleotides agree with TRBD1. This clonotype was sampled from a man between 18 and 35 years old in good health. This CDR3 reads CASNPGTAYNEQFF. CDR3 DNA: TGCGCCAGCAACCCTGGGACAGCTTACAATGAGCAGTTCTTC.